The clone carrying this T cell receptor beta chain was counted between two and nine times. Antigen specificity is unknown. The germline V and J ends were trimmed by 0 bases and 0 bases, with 9 bases remaining between them. Germline V gives CDR1 MNHEY, CDR2 SVGAGI. The CDR3 has 16 amino acids. Isolated RNA was reverse transcribed in full, so expressed TCRB transcripts were sequenced. Method: immunoSEQ multiplex PCR; TCRdb's copy keeps in-frame clones and lacks some. The profile shows under 850,000 clones, roughly 13% of them singletons. These data are taken from a study of beta chain features in type 1 diabetes. About the research overall: No age, gender or cell yield differences were seen between patients and healthy donors.

General study findings and limits: Sequencing from cDNA could over-represent high-TCR-expressing cells. Sampled from patients, naive, central memory and Treg TCRB repertoires appeared more similar than those sampled from healthy donors. A moderate, significant TCRB CDR3 shortening appeared in type 1 diabetes across four CD4+ subsets.

Purity exceeded 98% in all sorted populations. Material: naive CD4+ T cells from blood. The origin of this receptor is a man between 18 and 35 years old with type 1 diabetes. The chain recombines TRBV6-5 with TRBJ1-5; no firm D call. The CDR3, as DNA: TGTGCCAGCAGTTACTCGTTCGGCAATAGCAATCAGCCCCAGCATTTT. It encodes CASSYSFGNSNQPQHF.